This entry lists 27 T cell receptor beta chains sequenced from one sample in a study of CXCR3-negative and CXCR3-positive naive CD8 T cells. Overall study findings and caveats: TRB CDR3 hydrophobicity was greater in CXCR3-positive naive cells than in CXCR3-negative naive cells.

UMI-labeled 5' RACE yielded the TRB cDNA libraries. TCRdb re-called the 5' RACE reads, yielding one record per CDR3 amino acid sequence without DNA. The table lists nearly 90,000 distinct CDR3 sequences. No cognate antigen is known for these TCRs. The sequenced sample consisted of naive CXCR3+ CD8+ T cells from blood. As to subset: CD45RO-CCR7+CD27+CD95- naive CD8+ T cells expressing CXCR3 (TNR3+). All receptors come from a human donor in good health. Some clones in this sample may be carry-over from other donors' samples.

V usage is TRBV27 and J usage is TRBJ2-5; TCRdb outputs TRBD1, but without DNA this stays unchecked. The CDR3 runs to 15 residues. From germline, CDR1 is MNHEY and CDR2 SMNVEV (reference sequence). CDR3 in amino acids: CASSLWAGDQETQYF.

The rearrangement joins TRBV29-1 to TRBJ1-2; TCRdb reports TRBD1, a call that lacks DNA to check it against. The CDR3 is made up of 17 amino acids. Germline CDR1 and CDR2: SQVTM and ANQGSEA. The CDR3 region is CSVEDPSGRGANYGYTF.

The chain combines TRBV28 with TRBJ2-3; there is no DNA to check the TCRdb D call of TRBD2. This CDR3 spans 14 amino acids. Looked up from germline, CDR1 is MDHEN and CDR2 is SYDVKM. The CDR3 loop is CASSLGGASDTQYF.

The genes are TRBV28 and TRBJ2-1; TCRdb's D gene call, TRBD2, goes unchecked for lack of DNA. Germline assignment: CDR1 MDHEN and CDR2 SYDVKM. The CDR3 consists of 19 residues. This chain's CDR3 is CASSQRGTSDWSSYNEQFF.

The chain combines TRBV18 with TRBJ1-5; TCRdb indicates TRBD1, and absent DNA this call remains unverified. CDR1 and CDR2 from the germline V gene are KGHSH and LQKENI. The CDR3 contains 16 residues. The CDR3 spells CASSPDSPYSNQPQHF.

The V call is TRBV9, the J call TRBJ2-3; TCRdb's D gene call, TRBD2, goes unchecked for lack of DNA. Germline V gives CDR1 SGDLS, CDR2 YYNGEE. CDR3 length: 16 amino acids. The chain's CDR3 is CASSVGGRAASETQYF.

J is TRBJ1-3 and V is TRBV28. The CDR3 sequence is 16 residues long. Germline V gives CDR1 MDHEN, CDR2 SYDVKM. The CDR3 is CASNFAMFFSGNTIYF.

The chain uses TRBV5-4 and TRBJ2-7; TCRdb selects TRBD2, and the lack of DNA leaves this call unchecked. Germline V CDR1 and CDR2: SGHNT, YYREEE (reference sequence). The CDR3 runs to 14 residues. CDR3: CASSLERLAYEQYF.

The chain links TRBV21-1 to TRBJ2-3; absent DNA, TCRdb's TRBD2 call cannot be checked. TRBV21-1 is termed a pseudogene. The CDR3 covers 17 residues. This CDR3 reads CASSTYGRTDRTDTQYF.

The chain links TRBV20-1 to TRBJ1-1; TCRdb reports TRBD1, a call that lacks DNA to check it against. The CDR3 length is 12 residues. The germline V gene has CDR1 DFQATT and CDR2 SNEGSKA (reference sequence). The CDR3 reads CSPDRPPLEAFF.

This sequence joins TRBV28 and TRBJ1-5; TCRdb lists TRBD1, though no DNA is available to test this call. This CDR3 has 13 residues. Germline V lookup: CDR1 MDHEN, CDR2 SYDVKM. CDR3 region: CASAGVGNQPQHF.

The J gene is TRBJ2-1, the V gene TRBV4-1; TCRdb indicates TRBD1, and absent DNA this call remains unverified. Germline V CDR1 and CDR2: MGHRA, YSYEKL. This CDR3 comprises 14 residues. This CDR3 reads CASSQDSRDGKQFF.

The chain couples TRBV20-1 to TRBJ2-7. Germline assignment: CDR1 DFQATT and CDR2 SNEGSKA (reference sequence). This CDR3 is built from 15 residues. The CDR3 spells CSARKPSGDFYEQYF.

CDR3 region: CASRTQGFYGYTF. The V gene is TRBV5-6, the J gene TRBJ1-2; TCRdb indicates TRBD1, and absent DNA this call remains unverified. CDR3 length: 13 amino acids. Germline assignment: CDR1 SGHDT and CDR2 YYEEEE.

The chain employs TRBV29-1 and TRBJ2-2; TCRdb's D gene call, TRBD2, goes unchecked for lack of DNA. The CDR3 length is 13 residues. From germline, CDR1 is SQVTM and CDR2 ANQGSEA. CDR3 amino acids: CSVGGIASGELFF.

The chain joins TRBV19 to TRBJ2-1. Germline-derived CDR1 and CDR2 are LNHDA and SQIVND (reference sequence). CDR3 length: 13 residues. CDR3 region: CASGSSPYNEQFF.

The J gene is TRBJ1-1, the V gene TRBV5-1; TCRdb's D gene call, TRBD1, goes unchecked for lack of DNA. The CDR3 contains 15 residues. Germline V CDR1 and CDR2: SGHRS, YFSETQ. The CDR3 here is CASSLILGRDTEAFF.

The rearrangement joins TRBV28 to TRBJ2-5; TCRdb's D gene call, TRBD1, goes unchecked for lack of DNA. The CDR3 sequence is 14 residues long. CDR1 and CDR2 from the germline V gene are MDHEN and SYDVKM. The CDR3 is CASSLAAGEETQYF.

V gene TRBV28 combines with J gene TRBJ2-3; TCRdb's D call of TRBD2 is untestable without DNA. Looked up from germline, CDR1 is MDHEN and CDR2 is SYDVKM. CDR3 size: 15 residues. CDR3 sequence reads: CASSPAGGLGDTQYF.

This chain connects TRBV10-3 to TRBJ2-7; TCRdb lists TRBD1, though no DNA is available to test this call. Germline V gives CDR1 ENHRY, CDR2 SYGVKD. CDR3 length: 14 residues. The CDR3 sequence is CASGPGQSSYEQYF.

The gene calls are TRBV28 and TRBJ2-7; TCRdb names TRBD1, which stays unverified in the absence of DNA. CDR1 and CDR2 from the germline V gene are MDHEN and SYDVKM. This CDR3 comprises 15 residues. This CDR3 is CASSQGTARFYEQYF. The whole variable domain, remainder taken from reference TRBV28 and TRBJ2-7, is DVKVTQSSRYLVKRTGEKVFLECVQDMDHENMFWYRQDPGLGLRLIYFSYDVKMKEKGDIPEGYSVSREKKERFSLILESASTNQTSMYLCASSQGTARFYEQYFGPGTRLTVT.

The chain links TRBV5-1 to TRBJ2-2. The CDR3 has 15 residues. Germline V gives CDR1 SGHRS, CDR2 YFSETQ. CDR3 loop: CASSLDRLNTGELFF. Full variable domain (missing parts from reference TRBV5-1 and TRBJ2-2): KAGVTQTPRYLIKTRGQQVTLSCSPISGHRSVSWYQQTPGQGLQFLFEYFSETQRNKGNFPGRFSGRQFSNSRSEMNVSTLELGDSALYLCASSLDRLNTGELFFGEGSRLTVL.

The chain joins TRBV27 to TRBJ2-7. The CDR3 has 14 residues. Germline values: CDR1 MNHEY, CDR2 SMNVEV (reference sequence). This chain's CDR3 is CASSFRRETYEQYF.

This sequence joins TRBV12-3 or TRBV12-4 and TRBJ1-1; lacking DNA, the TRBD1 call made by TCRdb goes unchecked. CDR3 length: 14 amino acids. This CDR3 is CASSLEAGSTEAFF.

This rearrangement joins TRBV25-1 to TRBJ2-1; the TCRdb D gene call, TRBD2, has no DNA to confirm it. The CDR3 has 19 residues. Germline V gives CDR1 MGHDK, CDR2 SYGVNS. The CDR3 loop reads CASSESGLGGSLPYNEQFF.

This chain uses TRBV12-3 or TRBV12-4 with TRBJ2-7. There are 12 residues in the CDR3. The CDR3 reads CASSLSLDEQYF.

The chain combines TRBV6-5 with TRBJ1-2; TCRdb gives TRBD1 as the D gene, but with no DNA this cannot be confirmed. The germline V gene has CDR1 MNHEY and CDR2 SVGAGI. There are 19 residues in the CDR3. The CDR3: CASSYAIGQGGFLNYGYTF.